Presented here are 5 T cell receptor beta chains from one specimen sequenced in a study of blood T cell repertoires in COVID-19. The data were produced by immunoSEQ multiplex PCR, yet TCRdb's version contains in-frame clones alone and is incomplete. The data hold 260,000 or so clones, with roughly four fifths observed a single time. The specimen sequenced was peripheral blood. All receptors come from a woman older than 75 with COVID-19, enrolled during active disease.

V usage is TRBV5-4 and J usage is TRBJ2-7; the D gene is possibly TRBD1 (7 bases). The germline CDR1 and CDR2 sequences are SGHNT and YYREEE (reference sequence). V shed 1 base and J shed 2 bases, with 13 bases lying between them. CDR3 length: 15 amino acids. The DNA of the CDR3 is TGTGCCAGCAGCTTGTGGGGCAGGGGGGCCTACGAGCAGTACTTC. It translates to CASSLWGRGAYEQYF.

The rearrangement uses TRBV7-2 and TRBJ2-7; TRBD2 aligns across 8 bases. Germline V gene data show CDR1 as SGHTA and CDR2 as FQGNSA. CDR3 length equals 19 residues. After removal of 5 bases from V and 1 base from J, the junction contained 19 bases not matched to a gene. The CDR3 nucleotides are TGTGCCAGCAGCGTTAGTAGGGGTCTGCTAGCGGGTTTTTCCTACGAGCAGTACTTC. This codes for CASSVSRGLLAGFSYEQYF. Full variable domain (remainder filled in from reference TRBV7-2 and TRBJ2-7): GAGVSQSPSNKVTEKGKDVELRCDPISGHTALYWYRQSLGQGLEFLIYFQGNSAPDKSGLPSDRFSAERTGGSVSTLTIQRTQQEDSAVYLCASSVSRGLLAGFSYEQYFGPGTRLTVT.

This rearrangement joins TRBV15 to TRBJ1-6; D gene uncertain. Trimming cost V 11 bases and J 2 bases, with 4 bases left between them. The CDR3 consists of 11 residues. Germline V gene data show CDR1 as LNHNV and CDR2 as YYDKDF (reference sequence). CDR3 in DNA: TGTGCCGGAGCCTATAATTCACCCCTCCACTTT. Translated, it gives CAGAYNSPLHF.

The chain has TRBV11-2 and TRBJ2-1; 7 bases are shared with TRBD2. CDR1 and CDR2 (germline): SGHAT, FQNNGV. The CDR3 runs to 14 residues. Trimming removed 5 bases from V and 9 bases from J; junction bases left unmatched: 10. The CDR3 nucleotides are TGTGCCAGCAGCCCCAGCCTACTAGCGACTGAGCAGTTCTTC. This translates into CASSPSLLATEQFF.

The gene calls are TRBV6-5 and TRBJ2-4, with 10 bases matching TRBD2. This CDR3 comprises 15 residues. Germline lookup yields CDR1 MNHEY and CDR2 SVGAGI. J was trimmed by 9 bases and V by 6 bases; bases with no gene match: 11. This chain's CDR3 is CASRRAGGAQGIQYF. The CDR3 DNA is TGTGCCAGCAGGAGAGCGGGAGGGGCCCAGGGCATTCAGTACTTC.